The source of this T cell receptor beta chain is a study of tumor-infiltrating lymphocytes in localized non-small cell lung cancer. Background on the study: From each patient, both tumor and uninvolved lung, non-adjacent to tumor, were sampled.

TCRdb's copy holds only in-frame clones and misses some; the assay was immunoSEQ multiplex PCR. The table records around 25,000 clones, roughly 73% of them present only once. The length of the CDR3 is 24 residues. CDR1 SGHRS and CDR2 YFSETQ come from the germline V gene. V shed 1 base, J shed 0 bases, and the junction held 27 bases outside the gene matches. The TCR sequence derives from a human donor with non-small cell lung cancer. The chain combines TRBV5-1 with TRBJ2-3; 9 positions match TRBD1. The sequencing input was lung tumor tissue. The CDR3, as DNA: TGCGCCAGCAGCTTGTCACGCTCGGCGCCCGGGACAGGGTCGAGGGGATACAGCACAGATACGCAGTATTTT. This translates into CASSLSRSAPGTGSRGYSTDTQYF.